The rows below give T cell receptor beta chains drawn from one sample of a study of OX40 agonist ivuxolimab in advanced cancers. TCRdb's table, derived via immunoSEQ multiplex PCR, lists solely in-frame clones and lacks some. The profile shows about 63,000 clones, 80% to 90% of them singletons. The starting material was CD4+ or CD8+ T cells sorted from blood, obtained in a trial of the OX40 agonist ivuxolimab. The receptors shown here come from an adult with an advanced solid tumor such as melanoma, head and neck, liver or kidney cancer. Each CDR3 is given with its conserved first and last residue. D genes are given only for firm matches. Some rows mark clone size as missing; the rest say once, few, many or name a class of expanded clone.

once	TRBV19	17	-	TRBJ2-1	CASSTRHRTGSYNEQFF	TGTGCCAGTAGTACCCGCCATAGGACCGGTTCCTACAATGAGCAGTTCTTC
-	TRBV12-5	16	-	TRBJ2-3	CASGLGLNPSTDTQYF	TGTGCTAGTGGTTTGGGCCTGAATCCTAGCACAGATACGCAGTATTTT
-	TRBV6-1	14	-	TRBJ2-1	CASRTGYRTNEQFF	TGTGCCAGCAGAACGGGTTATCGGACAAATGAGCAGTTCTTC
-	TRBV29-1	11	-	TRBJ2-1	CSVGALGEQFF	TGCAGCGTTGGAGCACTGGGTGAGCAGTTCTTC
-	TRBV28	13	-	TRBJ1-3	CASSPGTVNTIYF	TGTGCCAGCAGCCCGGGGACCGTCAACACCATATATTTT
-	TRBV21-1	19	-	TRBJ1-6	CASSSPGTGGASYNSPLHF	TGTGCCAGCAGCAGCCCCGGGACAGGGGGCGCGTCCTATAATTCACCCCTCCACTTT
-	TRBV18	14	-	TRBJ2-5	CASSTRPRGETQYF	TGTGCCAGCTCCACCCGACCGAGGGGGGAGACCCAGTACTTC
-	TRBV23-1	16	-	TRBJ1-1	CASSQHGRVGDTEAFF	TGCGCCAGCAGTCAACATGGTAGGGTAGGGGACACTGAAGCTTTCTTT
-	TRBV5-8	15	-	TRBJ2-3	CASSFFRQGTDTQYF	TGTGCCAGCAGCTTCTTCCGACAGGGCACAGATACGCAGTATTTT
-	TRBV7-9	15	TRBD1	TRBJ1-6	CASSLVNRGVSPLHF	TGTGCCAGCAGCTTAGTTAACAGGGGAGTGTCACCCCTCCACTTT
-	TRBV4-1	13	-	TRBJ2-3	CASSLGVADTQYF	TGCGCCAGCAGCCTGGGGGTGGCAGATACGCAGTATTTT
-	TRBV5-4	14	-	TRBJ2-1	CASSSGGSYNEQFF	TGTGCCAGCAGCTCCGGAGGCTCCTACAATGAGCAGTTCTTC
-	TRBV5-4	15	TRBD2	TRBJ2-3	CASSSLAGVADTQYF	TGTGCCAGCAGCTCTCTAGCGGGAGTGGCCGATACGCAGTATTTT
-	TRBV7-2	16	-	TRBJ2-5	CASSLMPSGVGETQYF	TGTGCCAGCAGCTTAATGCCCAGTGGGGTGGGAGAGACCCAGTACTTC
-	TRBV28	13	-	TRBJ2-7	CASSSGGRNEQYF	TGTGCCAGCAGTTCTGGGGGCCGAAACGAGCAGTACTTC
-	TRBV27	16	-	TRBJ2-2	CASSPRQYARTGELFF	TGTGCCAGCAGTCCGCGACAGTATGCTAGGACCGGGGAGCTGTTTTTT
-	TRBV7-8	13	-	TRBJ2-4	CASRGRGKNIQYF	TGTGCCAGCAGGGGACGGGGGAAAAACATTCAGTACTTC
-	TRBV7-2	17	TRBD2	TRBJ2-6	CASTGRGYFSGANVLTF	TGTGCCAGCACCGGGAGGGGGTATTTCTCTGGGGCCAACGTCCTGACTTTC
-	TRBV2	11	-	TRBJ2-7	CASSYLREQYF	TGTGCCAGCAGTTATCTCCGGGAGCAGTACTTC
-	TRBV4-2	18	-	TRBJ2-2	CASSQEALGAANTGELFF	TGTGCCAGCAGCCAAGAGGCCCTGGGGGCCGCTAACACCGGGGAGCTGTTTTTT
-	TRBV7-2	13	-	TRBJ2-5	CASSLSLGETQYF	TGTGCCAGCAGCTTATCACTAGGGGAGACCCAGTACTTC
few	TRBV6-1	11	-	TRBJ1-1	CASSEDLEAFF	TGTGCCAGCAGTGAAGACCTCGAAGCTTTCTTT
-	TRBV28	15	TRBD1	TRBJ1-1	CASSLLGGEDTEAFF	TGTGCCAGCAGTTTATTAGGGGGCGAGGATACTGAAGCTTTCTTT
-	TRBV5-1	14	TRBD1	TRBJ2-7	CASSLGRGLDEQYF	TGCGCCAGCAGCTTGGGCAGGGGGCTTGACGAGCAGTACTTC
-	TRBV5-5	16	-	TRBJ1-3	CASSPGGLERGNTIYF	TGTGCCAGCAGCCCGGGAGGCCTCGAGAGGGGAAACACCATATATTTT
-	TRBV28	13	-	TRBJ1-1	CASSYPMNTEAFF	TGTGCCAGCAGTTACCCGATGAACACTGAAGCTTTCTTT
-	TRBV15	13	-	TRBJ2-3	CATSRVDSDTQYF	TGTGCCACCAGCAGAGTAGACAGTGATACGCAGTATTTT
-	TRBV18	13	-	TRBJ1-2	CASSPPGVHGYTF	TGTGCCAGCTCACCCCCAGGGGTACATGGCTACACCTTC
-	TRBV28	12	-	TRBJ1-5	CASNGSNQPQHF	TGTGCCAGCAACGGTAGCAATCAGCCCCAGCATTTT
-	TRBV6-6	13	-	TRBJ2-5	CASSYIIQETQYF	TGTGCCAGCAGTTACATTATCCAAGAGACCCAGTACTTC
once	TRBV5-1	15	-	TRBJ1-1	CASSSQPGPNTEAFF	TGCGCCAGCAGCTCTCAGCCGGGGCCGAACACTGAAGCTTTCTTT
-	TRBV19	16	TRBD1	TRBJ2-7	CASSHREGQGGGEQYF	TGTGCCAGTAGTCACAGAGAGGGACAGGGAGGAGGCGAGCAGTACTTC
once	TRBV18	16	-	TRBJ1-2	CASSPPEGAHPYGYTF	TGTGCCAGCTCACCGCCCGAAGGAGCCCACCCCTATGGCTACACCTTC
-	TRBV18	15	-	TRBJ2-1	CASSQTQGLGNEQFF	TGTGCCAGCTCACAAACCCAGGGTTTAGGCAATGAGCAGTTCTTC
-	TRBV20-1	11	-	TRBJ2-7	CSARDRTEQYF	TGCAGTGCTAGAGATCGGACCGAGCAGTACTTC
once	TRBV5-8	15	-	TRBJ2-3	CASSSGQDLGDTQYF	TGTGCCAGCAGCTCGGGTCAAGACCTAGGGGATACGCAGTATTTT
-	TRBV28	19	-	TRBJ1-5	CASKPMGLRNVVSNQPQHF	TGTGCCAGCAAACCAATGGGACTCCGAAATGTCGTTAGCAATCAGCCCCAGCATTTT
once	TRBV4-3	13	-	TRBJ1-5	CASSQRDNQPQHF	TGCGCCAGCAGCCAAAGAGACAATCAGCCCCAGCATTTT
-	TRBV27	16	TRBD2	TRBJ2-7	CATRGGLSGRPYEQYF	TGTGCCACTCGGGGGGGCCTGAGCGGGAGACCGTACGAGCAGTACTTC
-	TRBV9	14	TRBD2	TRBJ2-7	CASSVGAGAYEQYF	TGTGCCAGCAGCGTAGGAGCGGGGGCCTACGAGCAGTACTTC
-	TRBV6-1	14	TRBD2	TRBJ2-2	CASSGLAGSGELFF	TGTGCCAGCAGTGGGCTAGCGGGAAGCGGGGAGCTGTTTTTT
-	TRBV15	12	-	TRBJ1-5	CATSSLNQPQHF	TGTGCCACCAGCAGCCTTAATCAGCCCCAGCATTTT
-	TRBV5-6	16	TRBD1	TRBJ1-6	CASSLEYGTANSPLHF	TGTGCCAGCAGCTTGGAATATGGGACAGCGAATTCACCCCTCCACTTT
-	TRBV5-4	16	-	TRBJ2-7	CASSLSGGLPSYEQYF	TGTGCCAGCAGCTTGAGTGGGGGCTTGCCCTCCTACGAGCAGTACTTC
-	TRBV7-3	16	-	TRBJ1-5	CASSSDGTSASQPQHF	TGTGCCAGCAGCTCGGACGGGACCTCTGCTAGTCAGCCCCAGCATTTT
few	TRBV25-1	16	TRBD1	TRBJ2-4	CASSAHGQGAQNIQYF	TGTGCCAGCAGCGCCCACGGACAGGGGGCTCAAAACATTCAGTACTTC
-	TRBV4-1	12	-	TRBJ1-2	CASSQATGGYTF	TGCGCCAGCAGCCAAGCCACGGGTGGCTACACCTTC